A selection of T cell receptor beta chains follows, all from one sample in a study of cytomegalovirus exposure and HLA in healthy donors. The repertoire was sequenced with immunoSEQ multiplex PCR; TCRdb's copy has only in-frame clones and lacks some. The sample yields around 100,000 clones, 79% seen once. The sample consisted of PBMCs. The receptors shown here come from a female donor in good health and CMV-seropositive. Each CDR3 is given with its conserved first and last residue. The D gene is left open where the match is weak. Rows may omit the clone size; those that give it use once, few, many or a size class.

len: 13
d_gene: -
v_gene: TRBV6-1
j_gene: TRBJ2-1
abundance: -
CDR3aa: CASSPSESNEQFF
CDR3nt: TGTGCCAGCAGCCCCTCGGAGAGCAATGAGCAGTTCTTC

len: 14
d_gene: -
v_gene: TRBV9
j_gene: TRBJ2-2
abundance: -
CDR3aa: CASSFPMKAGELLF
CDR3nt: TGTGCCAGCAGCTTCCCTATGAAGGCCGGGGAGCTGCTTTTT

len: 15
d_gene: -
v_gene: TRBV5-1
j_gene: TRBJ2-6
abundance: -
CDR3aa: CASRSDTSGANVLTF
CDR3nt: TGCGCCAGCAGAAGTGACACCTCTGGGGCCAACGTCCTGACTTTC

len: 15
d_gene: TRBD2
v_gene: TRBV19
j_gene: TRBJ2-2
abundance: -
CDR3aa: CASILREGYTGELFF
CDR3nt: TGTGCCAGTATATTGAGGGAGGGTTACACCGGGGAGCTGTTTTTT

len: 12
d_gene: -
v_gene: TRBV28
j_gene: TRBJ2-3
abundance: -
CDR3aa: CASSLVGGAQYF
CDR3nt: TGTGCCAGCAGTTTGGTTGGAGGGGCTCAGTATTTT

len: 16
d_gene: TRBD2
v_gene: TRBV5-4
j_gene: TRBJ2-2
abundance: few
CDR3aa: CASSAISGRVTGELFF
CDR3nt: TGTGCCAGCAGCGCCATAAGCGGGAGGGTCACCGGGGAGCTGTTTTTT

len: 15
d_gene: -
v_gene: TRBV27
j_gene: TRBJ2-3
abundance: -
CDR3aa: CASSLSTRGTDTQYF
CDR3nt: TGTGCCAGCAGTTTATCTACCCGGGGCACAGATACGCAGTATTTT

len: 14
d_gene: TRBD1
v_gene: TRBV6-5
j_gene: TRBJ1-2
abundance: -
CDR3aa: CASSPGTALRGYTF
CDR3nt: TGTGCCAGCAGTCCGGGGACAGCTCTTAGGGGCTACACCTTC

len: 12
d_gene: -
v_gene: TRBV19
j_gene: TRBJ2-7
abundance: -
CDR3aa: CASRQGLHEQYF
CDR3nt: TGTGCCAGTAGGCAGGGCCTCCACGAGCAGTACTTC

len: 14
d_gene: TRBD2
v_gene: TRBV7-2
j_gene: TRBJ2-1
abundance: -
CDR3aa: CASTIAGGYNEQFF
CDR3nt: TGTGCCAGCACAATAGCGGGGGGGTACAATGAGCAGTTCTTC

len: 13
d_gene: -
v_gene: TRBV7-2
j_gene: TRBJ2-7
abundance: -
CDR3aa: CASSHSPPYEQYF
CDR3nt: TGTGCCAGCAGCCACTCCCCGCCCTACGAGCAGTACTTC

len: 19
d_gene: TRBD2
v_gene: TRBV9
j_gene: TRBJ2-1
abundance: -
CDR3aa: CASSVGISGGARAYNEQFF
CDR3nt: TGTGCCAGCAGCGTAGGTATTAGCGGGGGGGCTCGAGCCTACAATGAGCAGTTCTTC